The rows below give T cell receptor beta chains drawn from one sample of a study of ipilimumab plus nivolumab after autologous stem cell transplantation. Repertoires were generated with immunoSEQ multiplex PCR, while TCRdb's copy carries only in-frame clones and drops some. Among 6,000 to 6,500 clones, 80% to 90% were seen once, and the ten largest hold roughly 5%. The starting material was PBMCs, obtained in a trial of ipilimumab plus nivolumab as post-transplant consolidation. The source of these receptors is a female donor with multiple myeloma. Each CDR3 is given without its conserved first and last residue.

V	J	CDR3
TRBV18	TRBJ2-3	ASSPLSTDTQY
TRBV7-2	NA	ASSLGPGLADPYEQY
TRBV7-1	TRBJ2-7	ASRPRQGRTYEQY
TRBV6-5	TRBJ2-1	ASRRESYNEQF
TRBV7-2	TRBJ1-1	ASSLVVTEAF
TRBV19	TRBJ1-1	ASSIPGGANTEAF
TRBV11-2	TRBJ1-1	ASSLGQDREAF
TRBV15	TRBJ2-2	ATSRGSRMGTGELF
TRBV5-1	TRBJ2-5	ASNQGGQETQY
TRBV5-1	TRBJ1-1	ASSSGTFYTEAF
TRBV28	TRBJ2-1	ASSRAGGAWEQF
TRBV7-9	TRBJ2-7	ASRPWDYEQY
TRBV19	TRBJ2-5	ASSHLETQY
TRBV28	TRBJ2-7	ASRFGPDRVYEQY
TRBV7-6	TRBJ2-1	ASSPRTSGSYSYNEQF
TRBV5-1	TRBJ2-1	ASSKSPGTNHEQF
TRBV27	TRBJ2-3	ASRPSGRGTDTQY
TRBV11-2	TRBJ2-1	ASTGDTGWLGNEQF
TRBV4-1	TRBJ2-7	ASSQGQGGLYEQY
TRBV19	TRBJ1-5	ASSRTGGNNQPQH
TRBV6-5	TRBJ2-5	ASSSLAGDSETQY
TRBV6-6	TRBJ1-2	ASAIPGQAYGYT
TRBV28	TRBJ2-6	ASSSVVSGANVLT
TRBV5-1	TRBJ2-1	ASSLGQGEYNEQF
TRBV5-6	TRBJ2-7	ASSLEEGGRAREQY
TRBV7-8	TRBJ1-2	ASSLGEAYGYT
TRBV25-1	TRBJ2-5	ASSEWGLAGAVQY
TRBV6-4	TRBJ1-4	ASSPPPSIPNEKLF
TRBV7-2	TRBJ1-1	ATFRSADNTEAF
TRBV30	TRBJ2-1	AWKGLAGVSEQF
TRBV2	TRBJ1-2	ASSEEDRVGGYT
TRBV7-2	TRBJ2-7	ASSLDGQEYYEQY
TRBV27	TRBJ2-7	ASISGSTYEQY
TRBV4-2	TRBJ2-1	ASSQEVQGSYNEQF
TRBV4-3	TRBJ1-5	ASRQTRVGSQPQH
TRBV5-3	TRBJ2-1	ARSGDSYNEQF
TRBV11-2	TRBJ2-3	ASSLGLLDTQY
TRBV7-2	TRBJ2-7	ASSLTGTLSYEQY
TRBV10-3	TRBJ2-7	AISETGGKAGEQY
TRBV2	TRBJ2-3	ASSISAGTDTQY
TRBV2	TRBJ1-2	ASSEPSSANYGYT
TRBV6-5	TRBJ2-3	ASKSTGTDTQY
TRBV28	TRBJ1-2	ASSLLGNYGYT
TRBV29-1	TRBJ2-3	SVTGTSGTPRTDTQY
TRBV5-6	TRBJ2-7	ASSFPAGYYEQY